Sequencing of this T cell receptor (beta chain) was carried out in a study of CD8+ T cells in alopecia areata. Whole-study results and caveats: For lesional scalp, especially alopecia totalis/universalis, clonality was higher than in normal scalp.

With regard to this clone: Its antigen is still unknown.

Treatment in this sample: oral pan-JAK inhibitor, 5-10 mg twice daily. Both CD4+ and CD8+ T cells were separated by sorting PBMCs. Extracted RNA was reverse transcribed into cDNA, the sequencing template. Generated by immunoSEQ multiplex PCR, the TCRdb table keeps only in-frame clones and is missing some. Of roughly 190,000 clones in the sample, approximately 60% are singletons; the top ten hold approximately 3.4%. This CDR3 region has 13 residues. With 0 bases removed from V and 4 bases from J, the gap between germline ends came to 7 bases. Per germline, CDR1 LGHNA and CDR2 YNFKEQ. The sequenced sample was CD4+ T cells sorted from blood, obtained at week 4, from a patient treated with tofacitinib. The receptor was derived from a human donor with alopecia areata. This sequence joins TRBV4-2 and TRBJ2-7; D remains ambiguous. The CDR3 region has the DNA TGTGCCAGCAGCCAAGATACTGAATACGAGCAGTACTTC. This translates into CASSQDTEYEQYF.